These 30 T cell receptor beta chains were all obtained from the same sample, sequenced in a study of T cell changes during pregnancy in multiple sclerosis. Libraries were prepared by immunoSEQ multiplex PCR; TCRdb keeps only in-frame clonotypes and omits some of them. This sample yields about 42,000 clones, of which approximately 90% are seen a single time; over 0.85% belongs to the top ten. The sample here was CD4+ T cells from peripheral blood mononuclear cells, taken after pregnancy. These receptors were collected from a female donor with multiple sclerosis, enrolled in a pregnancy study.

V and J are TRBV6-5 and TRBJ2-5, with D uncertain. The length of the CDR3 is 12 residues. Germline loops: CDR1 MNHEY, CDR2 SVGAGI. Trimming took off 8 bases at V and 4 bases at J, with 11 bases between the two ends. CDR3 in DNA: TGTGCCAGCTCTGAGTACGGAGAGACCCAGTACTTC. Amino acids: CASSEYGETQYF.

CDR3 sequence reads: CASSLRTGIKQYF. The CDR3 nucleotides read TGTGCCAGCAGTTTACGGACAGGGATTAAGCAGTACTTC. V is TRBV28 and J is TRBJ2-7; 8 nucleotides align to TRBD1. Germline CDR1 and CDR2: MDHEN and SYDVKM. V was pared by 2 bases and J by 8 bases, with 5 bases of the junction left unmatched. The CDR3 loop spans 13 amino acids. Full variable domain (missing parts from reference TRBV28 and TRBJ2-7): DVKVTQSSRYLVKRTGEKVFLECVQDMDHENMFWYRQDPGLGLRLIYFSYDVKMKEKGDIPEGYSVSREKKERFSLILESASTNQTSMYLCASSLRTGIKQYFGPGTRLTVT.

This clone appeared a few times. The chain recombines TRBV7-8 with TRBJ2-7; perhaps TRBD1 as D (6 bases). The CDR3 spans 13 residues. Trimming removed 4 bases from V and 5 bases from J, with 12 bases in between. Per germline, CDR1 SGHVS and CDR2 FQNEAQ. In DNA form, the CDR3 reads TGTGCCAGCAGCTCGCCCAGACAGGACGAGCAGTACTTC. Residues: CASSSPRQDEQYF.

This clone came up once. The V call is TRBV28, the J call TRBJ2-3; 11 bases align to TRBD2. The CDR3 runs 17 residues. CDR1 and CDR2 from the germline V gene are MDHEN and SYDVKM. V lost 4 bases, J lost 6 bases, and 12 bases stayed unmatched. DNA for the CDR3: TGTGCCAGCAGTTCTCTTAGCGGGGGGGCCGAGAGGGATACGCAGTATTTT. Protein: CASSSLSGGAERDTQYF.

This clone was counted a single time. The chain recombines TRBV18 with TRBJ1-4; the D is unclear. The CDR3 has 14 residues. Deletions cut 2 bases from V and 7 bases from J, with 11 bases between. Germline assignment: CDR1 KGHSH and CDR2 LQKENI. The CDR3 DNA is TGTGCCAGCTCACCATTCGACACAACTGAAAAACTGTTTTTT. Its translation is CASSPFDTTEKLFF.

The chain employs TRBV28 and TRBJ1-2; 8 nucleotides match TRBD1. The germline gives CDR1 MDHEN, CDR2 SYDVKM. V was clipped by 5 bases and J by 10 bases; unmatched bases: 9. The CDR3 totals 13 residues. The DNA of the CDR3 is TGTGCCAGCAGTCGGACAGGGAAGAACTCCTACACCTTC. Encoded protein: CASSRTGKNSYTF.

The CDR3 bases are TGTGCCAGCAGCCACCGGGACAGCCCCTTTCAGCCCCAGCATTTT. Amino acid sequence: CASSHRDSPFQPQHF. The chain is built from TRBV7-9 and TRBJ1-5; 7 bases line up with TRBD1. V was pared by 5 bases and J by 6 bases, with 10 bases of the junction left unmatched. CDR3 length equals 15 residues. Germline-derived CDR1 and CDR2 are SEHNR and FQNEAQ (reference sequence). The full variable domain, with the rest looked up from reference TRBV7-9 and TRBJ1-5, is DTGVSQNPRHKITKRGQNVTFRCDPISEHNRLYWYRQTLGQGPEFLTYFQNEAQLEKSRLLSDRFSAERPKGSFSTLEIQRTEQGDSAMYLCASSHRDSPFQPQHFGDGTRLSIL.

CDR3 amino acids: CASSQTGTYEQYF. CDR3 DNA sequence: TGTGCCAGCAGTCAGACAGGGACCTACGAGCAGTACTTC. This sequence joins TRBV25-1 and TRBJ2-7; 7 bases align to TRBD1. V dropped 5 bases and J dropped 2; count of bases not matched to a gene: 3. The CDR3 length is 13 residues. Germline V gene data show CDR1 as MGHDK and CDR2 as SYGVNS.

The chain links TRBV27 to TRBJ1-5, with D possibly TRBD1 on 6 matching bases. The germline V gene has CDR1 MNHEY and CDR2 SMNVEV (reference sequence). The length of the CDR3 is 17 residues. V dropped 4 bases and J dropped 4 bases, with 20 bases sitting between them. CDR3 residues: CASSSHREVGANQPQHF. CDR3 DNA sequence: TGTGCCAGCAGTTCCCACAGGGAAGTAGGAGCAAATCAGCCCCAGCATTTT.

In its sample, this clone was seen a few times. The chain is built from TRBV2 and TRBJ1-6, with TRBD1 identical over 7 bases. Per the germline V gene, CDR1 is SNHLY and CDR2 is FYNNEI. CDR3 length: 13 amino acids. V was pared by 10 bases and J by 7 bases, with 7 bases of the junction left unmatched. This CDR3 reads CATTGDGNSPLHF. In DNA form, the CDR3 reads TGTGCCACCACAGGGGATGGGAATTCACCCCTCCACTTT.

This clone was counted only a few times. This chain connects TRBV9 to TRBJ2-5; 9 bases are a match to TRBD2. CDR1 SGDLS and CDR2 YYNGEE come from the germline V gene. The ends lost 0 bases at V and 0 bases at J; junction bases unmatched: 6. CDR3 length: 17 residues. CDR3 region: CASSVAAGGPYQETQYF. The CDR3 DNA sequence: TGTGCCAGCAGCGTAGCAGCGGGGGGACCTTACCAAGAGACCCAGTACTTC.

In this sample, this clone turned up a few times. The CDR3 DNA reads as TGCAGCGTTGACGAGGACGGAGGGGAGACCCAGTACTTC. This sequence encodes CSVDEDGGETQYF. The chain joins TRBV29-1 to TRBJ2-5; D perhaps matches TRBD2 (6 bases). The V gene lost 3 bases and the J gene lost 5 bases, with 13 bases spanning the gap. CDR3 length equals 13 residues. CDR1 SQVTM and CDR2 ANQGSEA come from the germline V gene.

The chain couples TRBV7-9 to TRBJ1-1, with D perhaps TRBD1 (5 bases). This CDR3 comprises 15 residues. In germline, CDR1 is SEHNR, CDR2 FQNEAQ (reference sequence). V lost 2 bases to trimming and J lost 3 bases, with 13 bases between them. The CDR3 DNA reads TGTGCCAGCAGCTTATATCCAGGGTGGGACACTGAAGCTTTCTTT. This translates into CASSLYPGWDTEAFF.

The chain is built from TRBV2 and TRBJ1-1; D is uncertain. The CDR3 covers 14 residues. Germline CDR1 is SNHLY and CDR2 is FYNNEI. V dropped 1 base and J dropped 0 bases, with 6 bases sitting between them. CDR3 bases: TGTGCCAGCAGTGAAGAAGAGGTGAACACTGAAGCTTTCTTT. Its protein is CASSEEEVNTEAFF.

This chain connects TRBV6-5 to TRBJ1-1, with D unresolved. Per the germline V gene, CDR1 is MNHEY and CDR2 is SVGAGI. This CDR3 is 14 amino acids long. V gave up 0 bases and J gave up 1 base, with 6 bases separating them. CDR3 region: CASSYSDSNTEAFF. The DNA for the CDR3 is TGTGCCAGCAGTTACTCAGACTCGAACACTGAAGCTTTCTTT.

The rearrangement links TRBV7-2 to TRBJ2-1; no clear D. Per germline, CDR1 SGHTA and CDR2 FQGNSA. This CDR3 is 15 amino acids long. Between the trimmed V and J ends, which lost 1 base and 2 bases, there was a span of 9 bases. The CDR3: CASSLGLPTYNEQFF. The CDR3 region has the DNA TGTGCCAGCAGCTTAGGCCTACCAACCTACAATGAGCAGTTCTTC.

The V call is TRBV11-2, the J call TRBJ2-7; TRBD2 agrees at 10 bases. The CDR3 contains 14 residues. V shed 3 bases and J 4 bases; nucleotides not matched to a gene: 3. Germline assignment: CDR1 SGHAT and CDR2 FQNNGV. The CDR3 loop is CASSFSGGVYEQYF. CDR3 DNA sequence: TGTGCCAGCAGCTTCAGCGGGGGGGTTTACGAGCAGTACTTC.

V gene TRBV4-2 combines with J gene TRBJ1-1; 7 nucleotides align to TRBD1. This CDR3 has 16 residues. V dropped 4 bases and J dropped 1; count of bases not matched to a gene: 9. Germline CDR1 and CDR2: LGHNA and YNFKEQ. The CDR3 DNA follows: TGTGCCAGCAGCCTCAGGGACAGCGACCCGAACACTGAAGCTTTCTTT. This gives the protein CASSLRDSDPNTEAFF.

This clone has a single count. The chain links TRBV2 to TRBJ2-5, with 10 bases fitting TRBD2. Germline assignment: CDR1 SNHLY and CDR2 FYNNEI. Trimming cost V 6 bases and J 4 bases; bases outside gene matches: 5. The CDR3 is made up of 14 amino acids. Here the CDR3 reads CASSPGLAAETQYF. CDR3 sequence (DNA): TGTGCCAGCAGCCCAGGACTAGCGGCAGAGACCCAGTACTTC.

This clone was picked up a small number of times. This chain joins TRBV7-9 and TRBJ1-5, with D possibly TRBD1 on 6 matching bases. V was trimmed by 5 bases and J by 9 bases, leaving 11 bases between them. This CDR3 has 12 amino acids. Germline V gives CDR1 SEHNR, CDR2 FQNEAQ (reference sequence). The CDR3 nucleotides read TGTGCCAGCAGCGTATTACAGGGGCCCCAGCATTTT. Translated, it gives CASSVLQGPQHF.

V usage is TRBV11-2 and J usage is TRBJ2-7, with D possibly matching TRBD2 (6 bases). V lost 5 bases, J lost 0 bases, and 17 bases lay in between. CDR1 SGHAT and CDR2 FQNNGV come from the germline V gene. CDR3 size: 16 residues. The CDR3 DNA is TGTGCCAGCAGCCCCCTAGACCGGCGGGGCTCCTACGAGCAGTACTTC. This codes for CASSPLDRRGSYEQYF.

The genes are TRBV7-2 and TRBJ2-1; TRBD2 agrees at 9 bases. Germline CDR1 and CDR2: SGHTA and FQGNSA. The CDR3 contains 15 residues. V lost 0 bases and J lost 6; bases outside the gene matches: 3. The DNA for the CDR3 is TGTGCCAGCAGCTTAGCTCCGCGGGGGGGCAATGAGCAGTTCTTC. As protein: CASSLAPRGGNEQFF.

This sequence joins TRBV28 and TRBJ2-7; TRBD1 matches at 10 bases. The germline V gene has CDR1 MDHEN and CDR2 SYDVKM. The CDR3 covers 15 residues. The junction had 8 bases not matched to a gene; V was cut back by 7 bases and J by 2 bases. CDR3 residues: CASIRLGTGAYEQYF. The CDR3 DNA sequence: TGTGCCAGCATTAGACTCGGGACAGGGGCCTACGAGCAGTACTTC.

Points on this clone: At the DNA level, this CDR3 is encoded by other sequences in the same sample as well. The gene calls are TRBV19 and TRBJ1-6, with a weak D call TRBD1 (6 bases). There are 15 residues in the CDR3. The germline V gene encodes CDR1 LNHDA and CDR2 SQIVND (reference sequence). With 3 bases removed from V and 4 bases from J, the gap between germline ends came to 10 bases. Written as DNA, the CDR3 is TGTGCCAGTAGTATCGGGGACACTTATAATTCACCCCTCCACTTT. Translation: CASSIGDTYNSPLHF.

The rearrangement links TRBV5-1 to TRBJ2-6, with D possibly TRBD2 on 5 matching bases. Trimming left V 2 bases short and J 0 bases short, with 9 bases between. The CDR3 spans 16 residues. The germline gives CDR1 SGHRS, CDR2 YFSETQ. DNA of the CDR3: TGCGCCAGCAGCTTTGGAGGAAACTCTGGGGCCAACGTCCTGACTTTC. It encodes CASSFGGNSGANVLTF.

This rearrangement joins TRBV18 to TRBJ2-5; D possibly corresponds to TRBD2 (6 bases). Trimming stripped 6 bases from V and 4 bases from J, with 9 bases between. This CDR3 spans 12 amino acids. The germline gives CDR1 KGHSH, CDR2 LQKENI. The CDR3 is CASSVGGETQYF. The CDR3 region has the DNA TGTGCCAGCTCGGTCGGGGGAGAGACCCAGTACTTC.

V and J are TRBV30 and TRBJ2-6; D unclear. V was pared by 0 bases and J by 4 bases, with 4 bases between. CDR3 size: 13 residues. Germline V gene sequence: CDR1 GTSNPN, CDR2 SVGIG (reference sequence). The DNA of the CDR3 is TGTGCCTGGAGTGTCGGGGGGGCCAACGTCCTGACTTTC. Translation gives CAWSVGGANVLTF.

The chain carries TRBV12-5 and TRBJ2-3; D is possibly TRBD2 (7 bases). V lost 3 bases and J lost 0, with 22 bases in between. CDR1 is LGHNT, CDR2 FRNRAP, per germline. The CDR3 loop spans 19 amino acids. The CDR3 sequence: CASGFPQGGLLDSTDTQYF. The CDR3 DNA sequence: TGTGCTAGTGGTTTCCCCCAAGGGGGACTACTGGATAGCACAGATACGCAGTATTTT.

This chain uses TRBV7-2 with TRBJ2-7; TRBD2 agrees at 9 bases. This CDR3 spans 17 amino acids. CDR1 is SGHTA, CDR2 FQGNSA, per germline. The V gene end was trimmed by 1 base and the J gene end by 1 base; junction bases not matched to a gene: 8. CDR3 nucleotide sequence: TGTGCCAGCAGCTTAGTGGGCGGGGGGGCCGGTTCCTACGAGCAGTACTTC. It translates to CASSLVGGGAGSYEQYF.

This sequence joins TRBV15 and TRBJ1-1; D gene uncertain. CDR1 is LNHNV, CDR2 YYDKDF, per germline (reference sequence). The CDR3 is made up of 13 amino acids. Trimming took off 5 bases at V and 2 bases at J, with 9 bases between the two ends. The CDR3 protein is CATSDVRNTEAFF. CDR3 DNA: TGTGCCACCAGCGATGTGAGAAACACTGAAGCTTTCTTT. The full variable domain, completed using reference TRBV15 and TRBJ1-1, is DAMVIQNPRYQVTQFGKPVTLSCSQTLNHNVMYWYQQKSSQAPKLLFHYYDKDFNNEADTPDNFQSRRPNTSFCFLDIRSPGLGDTAMYLCATSDVRNTEAFFGQGTRLTVV.